The clone carrying this TCR beta chain has only a few counts. Trimming shortened V by 6 bases and J by 2 bases, and 20 bases separated the two germline ends. This CDR3 is built from 16 residues. The germline V gene encodes CDR1 SGHTA and CDR2 FQGTGA. In the authors' methods: Reference gene primer amplification in the assay estimated nucleated cell counts. Measured with immunoSEQ multiplex PCR; TCRdb has only the in-frame clones, and not every one. That table furnishes V, J and clone size, whereas the DNA furnished D and trimming. This sample carries about 46,000 clones, about 89% of them seen once, and the ten largest clones take around a sixth. The data originate from a study of blood T cell repertoires in COVID-19. Study in general: Both acute and convalescent COVID-19 samples were obtained from the United States, Italy and Spain. In each case, the material was cDNA or gDNA derived from T cells, B-cell-depleted T cells, or PBMCs.

This receptor was obtained from a human donor in a cohort sampled during active COVID-19. The gene calls are TRBV7-3 and TRBJ2-7; D is unresolved. Material for sequencing was peripheral blood. The CDR3 is CASSQQASGATYEQYF. The CDR3 nucleotides read TGTGCCAGCAGTCAACAAGCCTCCGGAGCCACCTACGAGCAGTACTTC.